The clone carrying this T cell receptor (beta chain) was counted a single time. Its antigen is unknown. CDR3 length equals 14 residues. Germline lookup yields CDR1 LGHDT and CDR2 YNNKEL (reference sequence). V was trimmed by 0 bases and J by 14 bases, leaving 14 bases between them. Generated by immunoSEQ multiplex PCR, the TCRdb table keeps only in-frame clones and is missing some. The data contain around 71,000 clones, approximately 70% of them seen just once; the ten biggest clones take up roughly 3.9%. This sample is drawn from a study of vaccination effects on CD4 cells after COVID-19. Within the ViraFEST assay, antigen-specific CD4+ T cells underwent expansion with viral peptide pools prior to sequencing. A roughly 10-day culture period preceded the isolation of CD4+ T cells. The healthy vaccine recipients, who had no prior SARS-CoV-2 infection, showed negative nucleocapsid antibodies. They grew two million PBMC in each well, adding around 10 IU/ml IL-2 and approximately 10 ug/ml peptides. A half-medium replacement with IL-2 medium was carried out on days 3 and 7.

The sequencing used CD4+ T cells from PBMCs cultured with HCoV-OC43 spike peptides, collected before COVID-19 vaccination. Described subset: HCoV-OC43 spike overlapping peptide pool stimulation. The chain joins TRBV3-1 (or the pseudogene TRBV3-2) to TRBJ1-6; D call uncertain. This sequence originates from a human donor who received a COVID-19 vaccine. The CDR3 sequence: CASSQDWAARSLHF. For the CDR3, the DNA is TGTGCCAGCAGCCAAGATTGGGCAGCCCGATCCCTCCACTTT.